The sequence of this T cell receptor (beta chain) was determined in a study of blood T cell repertoires in COVID-19. The wider study: COVID-19 samples from acute and convalescent phases originated in the United States, Italy and Spain. From T cells, B-cell-depleted T cells, or PBMCs came the material, which was cDNA or gDNA.

Germline CDR1 and CDR2: LGHDT and YNNKEL (reference sequence). The CDR3 spans 16 residues. V dropped 1 base and J dropped 7 bases, with 14 bases sitting between them. In the authors' workflow: Scientists estimated how many nucleated cells there were by amplifying reference gene primers. Only in-frame clones appear in the TCRdb table, and some are missing; sequencing was by immunoSEQ multiplex PCR. D and trimming were read from the DNA, whereas the V and J calls and clone size are those reported in that table. The sample records 120,000 to 150,000 clones, roughly four fifths being singletons. This TCR was sampled from a human donor with acute or convalescent COVID-19. The donor label of this sample is uncertain. The sample taken for sequencing was peripheral blood. This sequence joins TRBV3-1 (or the pseudogene TRBV3-2) and TRBJ1-6; a weak D match, TRBD1 (5 bases). CDR3 in amino acids: CASSQAPQEGNSPLHF. CDR3 DNA: TGTGCCAGCAGCCAAGCCCCCCAGGAGGGGAATTCACCCCTCCACTTT.